The 10 T cell receptor beta chains below were found in one sample sequenced in a study of T cells in Graves' hyperthyroidism and ophthalmopathy. Authors of the study amplified TCR beta CDR3 regions from RNA transcripts. When the TCR CDR3 underwent first-round RT-PCR, the HTBI primer set was used. A single record per CDR3 protein comes from TCRdb applying MiXCR to the multiplex PCR reads. The sample lists 530,000 or so distinct CDR3 sequences; roughly a sixth were seen once. Sequenced input: blood. All receptors derive from a woman under 30 with Graves' ophthalmopathy.

About this clonotype: At one of its ends the junction is not consistent with the germline gene, which may arise from a read error. The chain joins TRBV6-1 to TRBJ2-2, with TRBD1 matching over 11 bases. Germline V gives CDR1 MNHNS, CDR2 SASEGT. The length of the CDR3 is 14 residues. The CDR3 is CASKIEGGTGGLFF. CDR3 in DNA: TGTGCCAGTAAGATAGAAGGGGGGACAGGGGGGCTGTTTTTT.

In this sample, this clonotype turned up a few times. The V and J genes are TRBV12-3 or TRBV12-4 and TRBJ1-4; a weak D match, TRBD1 (6 bases). The V end was cut by 3 bases, the J end by 5 bases, with 28 bases between. This CDR3 is 20 amino acids long. CDR3 bases: TGTGCCAGCAGTTTTTTTATTCAGGGCGGGACAAGAGTTCCCAATGAAAAACTGTTTTTT. Translated, it gives CASSFFIQGGTRVPNEKLFF.

This clonotype occurred a few times. A much larger clone sits a single nucleotide away, making a read error possible. The chain joins TRBV11-2 to TRBJ1-1; D ambiguous. CDR3 size: 15 residues. The V gene's germline CDR1 is SGHAT and CDR2 FQNNGV. CDR3 residues: CASSLGVETATEASF. For the CDR3, the DNA is TGTGCCAGCAGCTTAGGGGTGGAGACGGCCACTGAAGCTTCCTTT.

This clonotype came up many times. The V call is TRBV7-2, the J call TRBJ1-1; D gene unclear. This CDR3 contains 13 residues. Trimming cost V 3 bases and J 5 bases, with 10 bases left between them. Germline CDR1 SGHTA, CDR2 FQGNSA. The CDR3 loop is CASSFDARTEAFF. The CDR3 region has the DNA TGTGCCAGCAGCTTCGACGCAAGGACTGAAGCTTTCTTT.

A few counts support this clonotype. The chain couples TRBV9 to TRBJ2-3, with D perhaps given as TRBD1 or TRBD2 (5 bases each). Germline V gene lookup returns CDR1 SGDLS and CDR2 YYNGEE. The CDR3 covers 16 residues. Trimming pared 3 bases from V and 5 bases from J, leaving 19 bases between. CDR3 nucleotide sequence: TGTGCCAGCAGCGCCAACTGGGGCGGGCATTTAGATACGCAGTATTTT. Residues: CASSANWGGHLDTQYF. Full variable domain (remainder filled in from reference TRBV9 and TRBJ2-3): DSGVTQTPKHLITATGQRVTLRCSPRSGDLSVYWYQQSLDQGLQFLIQYYNGEERAKGNILERFSAQQFPDLHSELNLSSLELGDSALYFCASSANWGGHLDTQYFGPGTRLTVL.

There are a few counts of this clonotype. The rearrangement links TRBV30 to TRBJ2-3; tentative D call: TRBD1 (6 bases). Germline assignment: CDR1 GTSNPN and CDR2 SVGIG (reference sequence). Trimming stripped 5 bases from V and 5 bases from J, with 11 bases between. CDR3 length: 12 residues. CDR3 sequence reads: CAWGGRGDTQYF. The CDR3 DNA reads as TGTGCCTGGGGGGGCCGTGGAGATACGCAGTATTTT.

The chain links TRBV9 to TRBJ2-7; 7 positions agree with TRBD1. V was clipped by 0 bases and J by 3 bases; unmatched bases: 6. The CDR3 has 15 amino acids. Germline CDR1 SGDLS, CDR2 YYNGEE. The CDR3 DNA follows: TGTGCCAGCAGCGTAGGTACAGGGGCAATCTACGAGCAGTACTTC. This gives the protein CASSVGTGAIYEQYF.

This clonotype was seen at least ten times. This rearrangement joins TRBV30 to TRBJ2-2; the D gene could be TRBD1 or TRBD2 (5 bases each). Germline lookup yields CDR1 GTSNPN and CDR2 SVGIG (reference sequence). V lost 4 bases and J 2 bases, leaving 11 bases between the germline ends. The CDR3 runs 14 residues. The CDR3 region is CAWNRGRNTGELFF. For the CDR3, the DNA is TGTGCCTGGAATCGGGGACGCAACACCGGGGAGCTGTTTTTT.

This clonotype was counted only a few times. The V and J genes are TRBV3-1 and TRBJ2-1, with TRBD2 as a possible D gene (5 bases). Between the trimmed V and J ends, which lost 4 bases and 9 bases, there was a span of 10 bases. Per the germline V gene, CDR1 is LGHDT and CDR2 is YNNKEL (reference sequence). CDR3 size: 12 residues. CDR3: CASSPTRSEQFF. CDR3 sequence (DNA): TGTGCCAGCAGCCCCACTAGGAGTGAGCAGTTCTTC.

CDR3 coding DNA: TGTGCCAGCAGACGAAGCCCAGGATCTAATCAGCCCCAGCATTTT. Protein product: CASRRSPGSNQPQHF. This chain uses TRBV11-2 with TRBJ1-5; D not resolved. Trimming left V 6 bases short and J 4 bases short, with 16 bases between. This CDR3 has 15 residues. CDR1 SGHAT and CDR2 FQNNGV come from the germline V gene.